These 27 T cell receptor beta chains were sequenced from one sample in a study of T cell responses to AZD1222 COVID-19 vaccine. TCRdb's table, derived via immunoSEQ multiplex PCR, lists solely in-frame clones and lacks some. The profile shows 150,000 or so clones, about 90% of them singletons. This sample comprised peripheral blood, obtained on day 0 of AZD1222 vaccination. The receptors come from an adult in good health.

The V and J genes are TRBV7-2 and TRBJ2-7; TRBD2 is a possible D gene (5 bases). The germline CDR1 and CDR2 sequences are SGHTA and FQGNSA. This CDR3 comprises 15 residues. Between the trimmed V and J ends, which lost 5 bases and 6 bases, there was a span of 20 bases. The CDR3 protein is CASSLLVGVRGEQYF. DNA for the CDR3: TGTGCCAGCAGCCTATTAGTCGGGGTACGAGGCGAGCAGTACTTC.

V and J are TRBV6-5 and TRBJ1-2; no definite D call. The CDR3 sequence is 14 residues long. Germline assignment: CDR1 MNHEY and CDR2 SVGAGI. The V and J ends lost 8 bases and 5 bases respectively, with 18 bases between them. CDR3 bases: TGTGCCAGCGGGTCCCTTGGGGTTGAGTATGGCTACACCTTC. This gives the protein CASGSLGVEYGYTF.

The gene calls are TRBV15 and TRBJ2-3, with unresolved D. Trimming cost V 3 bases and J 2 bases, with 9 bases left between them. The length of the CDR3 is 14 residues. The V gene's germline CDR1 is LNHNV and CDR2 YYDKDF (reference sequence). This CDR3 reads CATSSGVDTDTQYF. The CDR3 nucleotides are TGTGCCACCAGCAGTGGGGTGGACACAGATACGCAGTATTTT.

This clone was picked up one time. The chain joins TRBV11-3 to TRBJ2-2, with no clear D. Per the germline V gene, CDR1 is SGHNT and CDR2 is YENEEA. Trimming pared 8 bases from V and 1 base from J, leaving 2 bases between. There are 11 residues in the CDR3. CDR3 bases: TGTGCCAGCGGGAACACCGGGGAGCTGTTTTTT. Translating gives CASGNTGELFF. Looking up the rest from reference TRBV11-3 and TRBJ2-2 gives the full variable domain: EAGVVQSPRYKIIEKKQPVAFWCNPISGHNTLYWYLQNLGQGPELLIRYENEEAVDDSQLPKDRFSAERLKGVDSTLKIQPAELGDSAVYLCASGNTGELFFGEGSRLTVL.

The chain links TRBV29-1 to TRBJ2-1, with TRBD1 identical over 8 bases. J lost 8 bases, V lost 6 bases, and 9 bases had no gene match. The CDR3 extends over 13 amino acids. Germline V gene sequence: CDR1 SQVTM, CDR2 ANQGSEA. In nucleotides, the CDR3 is TGCAGCGTCGCCGGGACAGGAAGGGATGAGCAGTTCTTC. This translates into CSVAGTGRDEQFF.

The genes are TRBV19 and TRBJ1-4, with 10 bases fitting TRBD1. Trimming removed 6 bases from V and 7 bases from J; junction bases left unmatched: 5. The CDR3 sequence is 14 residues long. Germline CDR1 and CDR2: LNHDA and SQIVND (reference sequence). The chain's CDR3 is CASRTGTGAEKLFF. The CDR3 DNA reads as TGTGCCAGTAGGACCGGGACAGGGGCTGAAAAACTGTTTTTT.

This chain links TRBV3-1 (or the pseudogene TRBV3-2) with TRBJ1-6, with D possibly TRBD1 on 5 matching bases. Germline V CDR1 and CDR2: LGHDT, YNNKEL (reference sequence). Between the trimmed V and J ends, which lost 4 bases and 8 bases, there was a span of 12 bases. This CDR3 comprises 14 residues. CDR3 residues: CASSLGTDHSPLHF. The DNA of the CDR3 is TGTGCCAGCAGCCTCGGGACGGATCATTCACCCCTCCACTTT.

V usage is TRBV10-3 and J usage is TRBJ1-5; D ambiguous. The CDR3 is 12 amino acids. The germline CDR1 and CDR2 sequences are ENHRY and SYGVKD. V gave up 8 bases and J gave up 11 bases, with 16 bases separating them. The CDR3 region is CAIGVGAGTQHF. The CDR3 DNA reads TGTGCCATCGGGGTGGGAGCGGGAACCCAGCATTTT.

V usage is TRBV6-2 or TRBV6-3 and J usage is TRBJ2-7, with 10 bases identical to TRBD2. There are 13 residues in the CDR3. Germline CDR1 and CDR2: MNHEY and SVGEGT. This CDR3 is CASSSIVLAGTSV. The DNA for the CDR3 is TGTGCCAGCAGTTCGATAGTACTAGCGGGAACATCCGTC.

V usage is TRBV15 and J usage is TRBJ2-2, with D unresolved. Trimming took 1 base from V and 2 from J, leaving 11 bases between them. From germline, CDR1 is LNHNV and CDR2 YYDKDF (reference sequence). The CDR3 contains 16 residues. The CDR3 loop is CATSRGPTQNTGELFF. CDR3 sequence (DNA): TGTGCCACCAGCAGAGGGCCGACTCAAAACACCGGGGAGCTGTTTTTT.

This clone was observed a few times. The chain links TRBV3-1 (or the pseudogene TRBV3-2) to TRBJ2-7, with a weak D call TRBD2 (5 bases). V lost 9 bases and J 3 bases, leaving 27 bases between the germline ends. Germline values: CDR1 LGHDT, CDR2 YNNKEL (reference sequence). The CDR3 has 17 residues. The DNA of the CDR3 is TGTGCCAGGAGGAGGACTCTTAGAGGTTGTCGGAGCTACGAGCAGTACTTC. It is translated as CARRRTLRGCRSYEQYF.

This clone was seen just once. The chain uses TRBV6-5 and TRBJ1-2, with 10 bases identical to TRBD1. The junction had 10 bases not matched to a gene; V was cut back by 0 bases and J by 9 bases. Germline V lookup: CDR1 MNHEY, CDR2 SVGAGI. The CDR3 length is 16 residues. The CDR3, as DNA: TGTGCCAGCAGTTACTCGAAACCCGGGACAGGGGTCCGCTACACCTTC. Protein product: CASSYSKPGTGVRYTF.

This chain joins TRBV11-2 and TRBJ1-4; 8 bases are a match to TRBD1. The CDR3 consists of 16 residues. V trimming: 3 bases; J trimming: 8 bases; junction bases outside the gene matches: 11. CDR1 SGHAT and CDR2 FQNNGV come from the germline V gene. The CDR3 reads CASSLDRRRGREKLFF. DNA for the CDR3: TGTGCCAGCAGCTTGGATAGGCGCAGGGGGCGGGAAAAACTGTTTTTT.

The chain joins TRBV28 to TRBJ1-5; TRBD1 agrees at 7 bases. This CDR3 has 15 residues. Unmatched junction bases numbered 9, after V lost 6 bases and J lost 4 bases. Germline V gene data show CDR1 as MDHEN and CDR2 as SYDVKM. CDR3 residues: CASRPTGVGNQPQHF. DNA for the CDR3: TGTGCCAGCAGACCAACAGGGGTAGGAAATCAGCCCCAGCATTTT.

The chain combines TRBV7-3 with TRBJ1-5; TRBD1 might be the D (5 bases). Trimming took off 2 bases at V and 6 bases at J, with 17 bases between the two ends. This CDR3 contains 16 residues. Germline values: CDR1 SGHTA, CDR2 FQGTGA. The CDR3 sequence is CASSLYRGREGQPQHF. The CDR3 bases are TGTGCCAGCAGCTTATACCGGGGCAGGGAAGGTCAGCCCCAGCATTTT.

DNA of the CDR3: TGTGCCAGCAGCTTAGGGGCTAGGTCCCTTGCCGAGCAGTACTTC. It is translated as CASSLGARSLAEQYF. This chain links TRBV7-8 with TRBJ2-7; D remains ambiguous. CDR3 size: 15 residues. The V gene lost 1 base and the J gene lost 6 bases, with 16 bases spanning the gap. Germline CDR1 and CDR2: SGHVS and FQNEAQ.

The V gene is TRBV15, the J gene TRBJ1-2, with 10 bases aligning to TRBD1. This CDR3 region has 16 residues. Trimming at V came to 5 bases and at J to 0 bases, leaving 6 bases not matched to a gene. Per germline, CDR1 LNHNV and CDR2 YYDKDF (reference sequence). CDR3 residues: CATSGGQGRTNYGYTF. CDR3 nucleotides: TGTGCCACCAGCGGGGGACAGGGGAGAACTAACTATGGCTACACCTTC.

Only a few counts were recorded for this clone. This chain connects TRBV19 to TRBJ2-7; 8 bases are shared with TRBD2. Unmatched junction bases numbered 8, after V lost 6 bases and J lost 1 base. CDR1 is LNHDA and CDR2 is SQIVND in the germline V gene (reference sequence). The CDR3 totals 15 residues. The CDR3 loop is CASSPPGTRSYEQYF. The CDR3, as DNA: TGTGCCAGTAGCCCGCCCGGGACTAGATCCTACGAGCAGTACTTC.

The DNA of the CDR3 is TGTGCCAGCAGCCGTAGCCCAGGGGGTGAAGGCTACACCTTC. Translating it yields CASSRSPGGEGYTF. V usage is TRBV11-2 and J usage is TRBJ1-2; 7 nucleotides line up with TRBD1. Unmatched junction bases numbered 11, after V lost 5 bases and J lost 8 bases. CDR1 and CDR2 from the germline V gene are SGHAT and FQNNGV. The CDR3 runs to 14 residues.

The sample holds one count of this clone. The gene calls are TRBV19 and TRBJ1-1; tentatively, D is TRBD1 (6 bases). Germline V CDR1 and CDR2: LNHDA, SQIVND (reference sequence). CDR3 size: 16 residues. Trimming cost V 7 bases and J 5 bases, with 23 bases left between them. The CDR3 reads CASKGSGAAWRTEAFF. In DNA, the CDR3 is TGTGCCAGTAAAGGGTCAGGGGCCGCGTGGAGGACTGAAGCTTTCTTT.

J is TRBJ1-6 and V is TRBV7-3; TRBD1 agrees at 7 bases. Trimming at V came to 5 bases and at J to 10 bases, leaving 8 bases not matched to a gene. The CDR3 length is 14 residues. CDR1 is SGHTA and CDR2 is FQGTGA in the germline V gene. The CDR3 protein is CASSGTGEGSPLHF. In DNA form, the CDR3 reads TGTGCCAGCAGCGGAACAGGGGAAGGGTCACCCCTCCACTTT.

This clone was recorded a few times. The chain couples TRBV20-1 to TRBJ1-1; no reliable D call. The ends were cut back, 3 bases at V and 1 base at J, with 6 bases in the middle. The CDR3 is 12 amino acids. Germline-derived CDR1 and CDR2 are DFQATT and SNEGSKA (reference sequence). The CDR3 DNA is TGCAGTGCTAGTAGACAGAACACTGAAGCTTTCTTT. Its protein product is CSASRQNTEAFF.

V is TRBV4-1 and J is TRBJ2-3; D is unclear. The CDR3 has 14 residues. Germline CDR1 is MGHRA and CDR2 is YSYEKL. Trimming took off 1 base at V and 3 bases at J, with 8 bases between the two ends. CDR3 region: CASSQAIGTDTQYF. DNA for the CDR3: TGCGCCAGCAGCCAAGCTATCGGGACAGATACGCAGTATTTT.

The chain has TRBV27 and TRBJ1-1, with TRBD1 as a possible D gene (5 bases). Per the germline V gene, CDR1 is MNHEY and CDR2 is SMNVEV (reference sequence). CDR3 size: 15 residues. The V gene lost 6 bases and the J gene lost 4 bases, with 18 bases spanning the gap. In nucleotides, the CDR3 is TGTGCCAGCAGGGGGGTTCTTAGTATGGGCACTGAAGCTTTCTTT. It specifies CASRGVLSMGTEAFF.

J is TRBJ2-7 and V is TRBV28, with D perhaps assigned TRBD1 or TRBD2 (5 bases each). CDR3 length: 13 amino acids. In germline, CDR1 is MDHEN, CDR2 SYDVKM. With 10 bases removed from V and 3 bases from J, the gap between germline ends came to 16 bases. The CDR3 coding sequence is TGTGCCACCCATTGGGACGGTGGCTACGAGCAGTACTTC. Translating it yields CATHWDGGYEQYF.

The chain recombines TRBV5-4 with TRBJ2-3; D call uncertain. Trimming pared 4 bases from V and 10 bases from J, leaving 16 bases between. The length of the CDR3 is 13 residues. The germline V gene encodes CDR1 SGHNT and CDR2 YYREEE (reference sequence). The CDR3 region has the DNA TGTGCCAGCAGCCGGACCCTCCTGGGTGCGCAGTATTTT. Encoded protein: CASSRTLLGAQYF.

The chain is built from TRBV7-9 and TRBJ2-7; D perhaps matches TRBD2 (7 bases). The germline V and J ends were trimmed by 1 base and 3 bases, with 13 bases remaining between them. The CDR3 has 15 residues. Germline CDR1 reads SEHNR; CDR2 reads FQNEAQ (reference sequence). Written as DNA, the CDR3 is TGTGCCAGCAGCTTAGGGGGGGGCACTCGCTACGAGCAGTACTTC. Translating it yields CASSLGGGTRYEQYF.